The rows below give T cell receptor beta chains drawn from one sample of a study of response to subunit inactivated influenza vaccine. In TCRdb, the RT-PCR reads were re-called with MiXCR into one record per CDR3 protein. The sample holds about 830,000 distinct CDR3 sequences, roughly 18% seen once. The sequences come from PBMCs from blood, collected more than 4 days after vaccination. These TCRs come from a man aged 50 to 60 who received an inactivated influenza vaccine. Each CDR3 is given with its conserved first and last residue. A D gene is named only where the DNA matches it firmly. Size is omitted from some rows. Given values are once, few, many or a class for expanded clones.

.	TRBV7-9	TRBJ2-1	TRBD1	TGTGCCAGCAGCAAAACGGGACAGGGACCGAACAATGAGCAGTTCTTC	CASSKTGQGPNNEQFF
many	TRBV29-1	TRBJ2-1	TRBD2	TGCAGCGTTGAAGGGACTAGCGGGTGGAGCTCCTACAATGAGCAGTTCTTC	CSVEGTSGWSSYNEQFF
many	TRBV5-1	TRBJ2-1	TRBD2	TGCGCCAGCAGCTTGGCTCGGACTAGCGGGAGCGGTGAGCAGTTCTTC	CASSLARTSGSGEQFF
.	TRBV28	TRBJ2-7	TRBD2	TGTGCCAGCAGCCCATACCCGACTAGCGGCTTATCCTACGAGCAGTACTTC	CASSPYPTSGLSYEQYF
.	TRBV4-3	TRBJ2-7	.	TGCGCCAGCAGCCAAGGAGGGGGTGGCGCCTACGAGCAGTACTTC	CASSQGGGGAYEQYF
.	TRBV12-3/TRBV12-4	TRBJ1-5	.	TGTGCCAGCAGTTTTCCAGGGCATCAGCCCCAGCATTTT	CASSFPGHQPQHF
few	TRBV5-6	TRBJ2-2	.	TGTGCCAGCAGCTTGTTTGAGACTTCGAACACCGGGGAGCTGTTTTTT	CASSLFETSNTGELFF
.	TRBV7-2	TRBJ2-5	TRBD1	TGTGCCAGCAGCTTAGCGCTCACAGGGGGGCTTGGTGCGACCCAGTACTTC	CASSLALTGGLGATQYF
.	TRBV29-1	TRBJ2-1	TRBD2	TGCAGCGCGGGACTAGCGGGTTTTGAGCAGTTCTTC	CSAGLAGFEQFF
.	TRBV19	TRBJ2-6	.	TGTGCCAGCAGACAGGCTGGGGCCAACGTCCTGACTTTC	CASRQAGANVLTF
.	TRBV3-1	TRBJ2-7	.	TGTGCCAGCAGCCAAGATACGTGGCAGGGACCGAGCTCCTACGAGCAGTACTTC	CASSQDTWQGPSSYEQYF
.	TRBV7-2	TRBJ2-5	.	TGTGCCAGCAGCACCTACAAAGGAGGCCAAGAGACCCAGTACTTC	CASSTYKGGQETQYF
many	TRBV20-1	TRBJ1-1	TRBD1	TGCAGTGCTACACAGGGGGCTAACACTGAAGCTTTCTTT	CSATQGANTEAFF
.	TRBV20-1	TRBJ2-1	TRBD2	TGCAGTGCTAGAGACCTGACTAGCGGGAGTCCCATCTCCTACAATGAGCAGTTCTTC	CSARDLTSGSPISYNEQFF
few	TRBV7-2	TRBJ2-4	TRBD2	TGTGCCAGCAGCTTAGAGGGACTAGCGGGACTAGTTCAGTACTTC	CASSLEGLAGLVQYF
many	TRBV4-2	TRBJ2-7	.	TGTGCCAGCAGCCAAGGGGGTCGACACTCCTACGAGCAGTACTTC	CASSQGGRHSYEQYF
.	TRBV11-2	TRBJ2-3	.	TGTGCCAGCAGGTTGTTGGAACCGCTTCGGGGCAACAGGTCCCCCACAGATACGCAGTATTTC	CASRLLEPLRGNRSPTDTQYF
many	TRBV5-6	TRBJ2-7	.	TGTGCCAGCGAAAGGAGGGACGGGCACTACGAGCAGTACTTC	CASERRDGHYEQYF
.	TRBV6-5	TRBJ1-1	.	TGTGCCAGCAGTTACGGGGCAGGGAGAGACACTGAAGCTTTCTTT	CASSYGAGRDTEAFF
few	TRBV12-3/TRBV12-4	TRBJ1-2	TRBD1	TGTGCCAGCAGTTTAATAGGGGGCGCTTCCTATGGCTACACCTTC	CASSLIGGASYGYTF
.	TRBV12-3/TRBV12-4	TRBJ2-4	.	TGTGCCAGCAAAAATAACGAGGGCAAAAACATTCAGTACTTC	CASKNNEGKNIQYF
many	TRBV4-1	TRBJ2-2	.	TGCGCCAGCAGCCAGACGCCATTAGGGACCGGGGAGCTGTTTTTT	CASSQTPLGTGELFF
few	TRBV5-1	TRBJ2-2	.	TGCGCCAGCAGCTTGGGGGAGATCACCGGGGAGCTGTTTTTT	CASSLGEITGELFF
many	TRBV18	TRBJ2-3	.	TGTGCCAGCTCACCATCTCGCACAGATACGCAGTATTTT	CASSPSRTDTQYF
.	TRBV27	TRBJ2-7	TRBD2	TGTGCCAGCAGTTTTAGCGGGAGGGATGAGCAGTACTTC	CASSFSGRDEQYF
many	TRBV6-1	TRBJ2-7	.	TGTGCCAGCAGTGGAACGCTTAGCTCCTACGAGCAGTACTTC	CASSGTLSSYEQYF
.	TRBV7-2	TRBJ1-5	.	TGTGCCAGCAGCTTACAACTTAGCAATCAGCCCCAGCATTTT	CASSLQLSNQPQHF
few	TRBV5-5	TRBJ2-5	.	TGTGCCAGCAGCTTGTCCGGGGCCCCCGGGGAGACCCAGTACTTC	CASSLSGAPGETQYF
.	TRBV11-2	TRBJ2-5	TRBD2	TGTGCCAGCAGCTTAGATCGGGGGGTCTTTATGGGAGAGACCCAGTACTTC	CASSLDRGVFMGETQYF
.	TRBV6-5	TRBJ2-7	.	TGTGCCAGCAGTTATTTACAGGGACGAGGGTACGAGCAGTACTTC	CASSYLQGRGYEQYF
few	TRBV2	TRBJ2-3	.	TGTGCCAGCAGTCTCCTTGATGGTAGCACAGATACGCAGTATTTT	CASSLLDGSTDTQYF
.	TRBV12-3/TRBV12-4	TRBJ2-1	.	TGTGCCAGCAGAGATTTCAATGAGCAGTTCTTC	CASRDFNEQFF
few	TRBV6-1	TRBJ1-5	.	TGTGCCAGCAGTGAAGCCAGCGGGGGACATCAGCCCCAGCATTTT	CASSEASGGHQPQHF
few	TRBV15	TRBJ2-3	TRBD1	TGTGCCACCAGCAGAGGGACAGGGGGCGCAGGGCTAGCGGGAATCACAGATACGCAGTATTTT	CATSRGTGGAGLAGITDTQYF
.	TRBV7-9	TRBJ2-1	TRBD2	TGTGCCACATCCGGGGGGAAATCCTACAATGAGCAGTTCTTC	CATSGGKSYNEQFF
few	TRBV20-1	TRBJ2-7	TRBD1	TGCAGTGGTACAGGGGTCCGCACGTCTTACGAGCAGTACTTC	CSGTGVRTSYEQYF
few	TRBV15	TRBJ2-7	.	TGTGCCACCAGCAGGGTCTGGGGACCGGACCTCTCCTACGAGCAGTACTTC	CATSRVWGPDLSYEQYF
many	TRBV7-2	TRBJ1-1	.	TGCGCCAGCAGCTCGAGCCTGAACACTGAAGCTTTCTTT	CASSSSLNTEAFF
.	TRBV7-9	TRBJ2-7	.	TGTGCCAGCAGCCAACGCGGCACCAGCTCCTACGAGCAGTACTTC	CASSQRGTSSYEQYF
few	TRBV7-6	TRBJ2-2	.	TGTGCCAGCAGCTTAGAATTACCCGGGGAGCTGTTTTTT	CASSLELPGELFF
few	TRBV5-1	TRBJ2-1	.	TGCGCCAGCAGCCTCCGGGACGGAGTCTACAATGAGCAGTTCTTC	CASSLRDGVYNEQFF
.	TRBV7-2	TRBJ2-1	.	TGTGCCAGCACCAACCCCATGTCGGATGAGCAGTTCTTC	CASTNPMSDEQFF